The present entry profiles one T cell receptor beta chain with its context. Its antigen is not known. The sample originates from a study of cytomegalovirus exposure and HLA in healthy donors. In the study overall: As an earlier analysis found, roughly 180 million T cells yielded around 110 million unique TCR beta sequences.

V lost 3 bases and J lost 4; bases outside the gene matches: 3. Germline CDR1 ENHRY, CDR2 SYGVKD. This CDR3 spans 14 amino acids. Whole-study results and caveats: According to a later analysis, donors in an Asian-associated ancestry cluster reportedly had fewer N-insertions than the approximately 620-donor mean. Across donors, presence/absence analyses took sequencing depth to be roughly uniform.

Researchers ran the PCR with 60 Vbeta and 13 Jbeta primers. TCRdb keeps only in-frame clones here, not all; method: immunoSEQ multiplex PCR. This table holds fewer than 250,000 clones, roughly 87% found once. This sequence originates from a boy aged 2-9 years in good health and CMV-seronegative. Sequencing was performed on PBMCs. The chain employs TRBV10-3 and TRBJ1-2; 9 positions match TRBD1. The CDR3 here is CAISDDRGVYGYTF. The CDR3 bases are TGTGCCATCAGTGACGACAGGGGGGTCTATGGCTACACCTTC.